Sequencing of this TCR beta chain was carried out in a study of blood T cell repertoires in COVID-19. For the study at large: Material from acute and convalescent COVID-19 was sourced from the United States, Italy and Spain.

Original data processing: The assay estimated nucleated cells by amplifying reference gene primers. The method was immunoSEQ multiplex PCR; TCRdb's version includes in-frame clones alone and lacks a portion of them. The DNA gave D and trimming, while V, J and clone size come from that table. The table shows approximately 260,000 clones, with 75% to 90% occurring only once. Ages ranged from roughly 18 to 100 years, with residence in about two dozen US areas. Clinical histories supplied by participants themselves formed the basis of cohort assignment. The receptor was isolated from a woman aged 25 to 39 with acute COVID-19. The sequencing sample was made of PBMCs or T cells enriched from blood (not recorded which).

CDR3: CSVPTNYGYTF. The CDR3 nucleotides read TGCAGCGTGCCTACTAACTATGGCTACACCTTC. The chain joins TRBV29-1 to TRBJ1-2; D remains unclear. With 6 bases removed from V and 0 bases from J, the gap between germline ends came to 5 bases. Germline V gives CDR1 SQVTM, CDR2 ANQGSEA. This CDR3 is 11 amino acids long.